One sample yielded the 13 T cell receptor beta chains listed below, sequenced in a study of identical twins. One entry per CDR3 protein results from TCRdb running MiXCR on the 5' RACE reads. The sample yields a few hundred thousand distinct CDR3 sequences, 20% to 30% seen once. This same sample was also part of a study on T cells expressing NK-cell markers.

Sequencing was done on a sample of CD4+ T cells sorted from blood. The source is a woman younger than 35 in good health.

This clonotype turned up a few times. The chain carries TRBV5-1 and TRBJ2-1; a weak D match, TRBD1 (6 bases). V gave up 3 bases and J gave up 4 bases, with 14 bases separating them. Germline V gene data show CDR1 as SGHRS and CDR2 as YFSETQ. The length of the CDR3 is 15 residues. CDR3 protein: CASSSPERGYNEQFF. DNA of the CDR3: TGCGCCAGCAGCTCCCCGGAGAGGGGGTACAATGAGCAGTTCTTC.

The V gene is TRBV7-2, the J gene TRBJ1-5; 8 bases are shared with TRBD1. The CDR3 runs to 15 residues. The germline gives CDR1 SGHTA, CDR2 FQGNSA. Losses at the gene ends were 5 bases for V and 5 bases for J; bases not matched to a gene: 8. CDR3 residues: CASSQQTGADQPQHF. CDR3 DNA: TGTGCCAGCAGCCAGCAGACAGGGGCCGATCAGCCCCAGCATTTT.

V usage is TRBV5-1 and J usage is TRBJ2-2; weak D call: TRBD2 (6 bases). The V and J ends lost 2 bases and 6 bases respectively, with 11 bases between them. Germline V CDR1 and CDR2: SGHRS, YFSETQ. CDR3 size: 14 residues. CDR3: CASSFGGRSGELFF. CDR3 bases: TGCGCCAGCAGCTTCGGGGGTCGCTCCGGGGAGCTGTTTTTT.

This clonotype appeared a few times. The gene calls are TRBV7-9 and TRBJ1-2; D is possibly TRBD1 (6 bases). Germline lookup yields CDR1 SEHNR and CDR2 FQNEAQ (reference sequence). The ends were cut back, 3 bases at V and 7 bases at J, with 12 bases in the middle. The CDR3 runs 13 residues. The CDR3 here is CASSFGGRSGYTF. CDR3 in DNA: TGTGCCAGCAGCTTTGGGGGGCGAAGTGGCTACACCTTC.

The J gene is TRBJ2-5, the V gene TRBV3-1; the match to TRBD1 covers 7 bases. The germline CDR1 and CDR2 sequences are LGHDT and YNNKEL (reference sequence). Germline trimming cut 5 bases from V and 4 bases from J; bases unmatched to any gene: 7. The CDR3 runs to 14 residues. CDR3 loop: CASSIRTGRETQYF. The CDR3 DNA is TGTGCCAGCAGCATTCGGACAGGCAGAGAGACCCAGTACTTC.

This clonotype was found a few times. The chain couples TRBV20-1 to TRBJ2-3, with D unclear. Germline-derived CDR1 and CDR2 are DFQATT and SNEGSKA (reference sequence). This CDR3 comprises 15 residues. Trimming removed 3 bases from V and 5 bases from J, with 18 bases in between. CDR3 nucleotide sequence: TGCAGTGCTAGCCCTAACTCGAACCCAGGAGATACGCAGTATTTT. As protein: CSASPNSNPGDTQYF.

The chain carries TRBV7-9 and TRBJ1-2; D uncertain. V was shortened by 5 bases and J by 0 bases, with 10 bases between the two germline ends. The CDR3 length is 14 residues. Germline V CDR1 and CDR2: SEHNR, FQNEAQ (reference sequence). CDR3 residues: CASSLSEANYGYTF. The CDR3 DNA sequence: TGTGCCAGCAGCCTATCCGAAGCTAACTATGGCTACACCTTC.

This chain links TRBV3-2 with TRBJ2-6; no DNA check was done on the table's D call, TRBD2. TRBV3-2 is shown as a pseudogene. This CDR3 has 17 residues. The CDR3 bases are TGTGCCTGCTGCCTGGGACTAGCGGGGGCAGGGGCCAACGTCCTGACTTTC. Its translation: CACCLGLAGAGANVLTF.

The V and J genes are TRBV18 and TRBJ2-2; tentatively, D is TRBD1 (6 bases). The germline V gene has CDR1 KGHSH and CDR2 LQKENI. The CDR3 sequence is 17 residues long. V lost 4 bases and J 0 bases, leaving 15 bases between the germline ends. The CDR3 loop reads CASSQLRQAANTGELFF. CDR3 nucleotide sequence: TGTGCCAGCTCACAATTAAGACAGGCCGCGAACACCGGGGAGCTGTTTTTT.

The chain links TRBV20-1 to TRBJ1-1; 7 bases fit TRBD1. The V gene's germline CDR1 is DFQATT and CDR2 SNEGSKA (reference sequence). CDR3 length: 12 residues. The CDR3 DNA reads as TGCAGCCCTTCACAAGGGGGCCCGGGGGCTTTCTTT. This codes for CSPSQGGPGAFF.

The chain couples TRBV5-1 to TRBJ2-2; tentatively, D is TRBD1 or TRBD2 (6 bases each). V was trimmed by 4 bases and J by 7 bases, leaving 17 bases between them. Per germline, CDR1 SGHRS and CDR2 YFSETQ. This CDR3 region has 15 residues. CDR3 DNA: TGCGCCAGCAGCCGAATAACCGGGGGCAGCGGGGAGCTGTTTTTT. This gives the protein CASSRITGGSGELFF. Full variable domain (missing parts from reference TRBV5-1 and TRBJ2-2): KAGVTQTPRYLIKTRGQQVTLSCSPISGHRSVSWYQQTPGQGLQFLFEYFSETQRNKGNFPGRFSGRQFSNSRSEMNVSTLELGDSALYLCASSRITGGSGELFFGEGSRLTVL.

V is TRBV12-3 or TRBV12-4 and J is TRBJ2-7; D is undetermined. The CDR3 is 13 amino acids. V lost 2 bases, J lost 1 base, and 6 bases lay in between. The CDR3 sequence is CASSLFHSYEQYF. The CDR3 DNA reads TGTGCCAGCAGTTTATTTCATTCCTACGAGCAGTACTTC.

The CDR3 DNA sequence: TGTGCCAGCAGTGACTCGAAGGGCAGACCGGACAACTACGAGCAGTACTTC. Protein product: CASSDSKGRPDNYEQYF. The chain links TRBV6-4 to TRBJ2-7, with D possibly TRBD1 on 5 matching bases. Trimming left V 0 bases short and J 3 bases short, with 18 bases between. The CDR3 covers 17 residues. In germline, CDR1 is MRHNA, CDR2 SNTAGT.